This TCR beta chain was profiled in a study of shared clonotypes between healthy human individuals. Study information: Per donor, CD8 memory used one plate, CD8 naive used two, CD4 memory used three and CD4 naive used three.

Whole-study results and caveats: Depth of sequencing was expected to influence donor clonotype sharing.

Assay: immunoSEQ multiplex PCR; the TCRdb copy retains only in-frame clones and omits some. This table has about 610,000 clones, roughly 97% appearing once. The CDR3 totals 14 residues. Germline values: CDR1 GTSNPN, CDR2 SVGIG (reference sequence). The V segment lost 0 bases and the J segment 5 bases; nucleotides outside the gene matches: 6. Concerning this clone itself: The antigen is undetermined.

This TCR came from a woman in her twenties or thirties in good health. The material sequenced was naive CD4+ T cells sorted from blood. As to subset: CD45RA+ positively selected. The chain couples TRBV30 to TRBJ2-5; 7 bases match TRBD2. CDR3 sequence: CAWSVLGGSETQYF. CDR3 bases: TGTGCCTGGAGTGTACTGGGCGGGAGTGAGACCCAGTACTTC.